The clone carrying this T cell receptor beta chain was recorded a few times. The sample belongs to a study of beta chain features in type 1 diabetes. As for the study in general: Examination covered under 110 million sorted cells spanning all samples.

A single heparinised draw of about 100 mL on average was taken per donor. The study reverse transcribed the entire isolated RNA, so it sequenced expressed TCRB transcripts. Naive, central memory and regulatory T cell samples produced a mean of approximately 4 million reads. Assay: immunoSEQ multiplex PCR; the TCRdb copy retains only in-frame clones and omits some. The table lists about 360,000 clones, approximately 12% of them singletons, with less than 0.02% in the top ten. Germline-derived CDR1 and CDR2 are MNHEY and SMNVEV (reference sequence). The V and J ends lost 8 bases and 0 bases respectively, with 15 bases between them. The CDR3 consists of 15 residues.

This TCR was recovered from a man aged 18 to 29 in good health. The chain recombines TRBV27 with TRBJ2-3, with D possibly TRBD1 on 7 matching bases. Input material: naive CD4+ T cells from blood. DNA of the CDR3: TGTGCCAGCTCCGGAGGGGGCCGAAGCACAGATACGCAGTATTTT. Amino acid sequence: CASSGGGRSTDTQYF.